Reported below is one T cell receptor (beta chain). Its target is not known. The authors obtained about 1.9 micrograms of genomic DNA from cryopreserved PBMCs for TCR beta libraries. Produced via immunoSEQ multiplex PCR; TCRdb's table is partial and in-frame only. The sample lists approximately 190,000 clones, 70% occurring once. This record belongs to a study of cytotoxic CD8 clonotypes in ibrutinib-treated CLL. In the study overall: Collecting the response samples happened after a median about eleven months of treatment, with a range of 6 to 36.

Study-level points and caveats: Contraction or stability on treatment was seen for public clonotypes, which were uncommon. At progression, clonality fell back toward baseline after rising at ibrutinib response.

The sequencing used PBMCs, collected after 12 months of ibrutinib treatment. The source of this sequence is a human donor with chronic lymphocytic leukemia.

This chain's CDR3 is CAWSVRSGIQYF. The CDR3 DNA reads as TGTGCCTGGAGTGTACGGAGCGGCATTCAGTACTTC. The chain is built from TRBV30 and TRBJ2-4, with D maybe TRBD2 (5 bases). Germline V gene sequence: CDR1 GTSNPN, CDR2 SVGIG (reference sequence). The V end was cut by 0 bases, the J end by 9 bases, with 9 bases between. CDR3 length equals 12 residues.